This TCR beta chain is drawn from a study of CD8+ T cells in alopecia areata. Background on the study: The drug, tofacitinib, lasted 6 to 18 months, followed by 6 months off drug.

There are 13 residues in the CDR3. V lost 2 bases, J lost 4 bases, and 9 bases lay in between. The germline V gene has CDR1 SGHDT and CDR2 YYEEEE. Following RNA extraction, reverse transcription yielded cDNA that acted as the sequencing template. This table comes from immunoSEQ multiplex PCR, and its TCRdb copy is limited to in-frame clones, with some not included. The sample has about 250,000 clones; 67% are singletons. The rearrangement joins TRBV5-6 to TRBJ2-5; D remains ambiguous. The source is a human donor with alopecia areata. This sample comprised CD4+ T cells sorted from blood, obtained at week 0. CDR3 sequence: CASSLSRGETQYF. As DNA, the CDR3 is TGTGCCAGCAGCTTAAGCAGAGGAGAGACCCAGTACTTC.